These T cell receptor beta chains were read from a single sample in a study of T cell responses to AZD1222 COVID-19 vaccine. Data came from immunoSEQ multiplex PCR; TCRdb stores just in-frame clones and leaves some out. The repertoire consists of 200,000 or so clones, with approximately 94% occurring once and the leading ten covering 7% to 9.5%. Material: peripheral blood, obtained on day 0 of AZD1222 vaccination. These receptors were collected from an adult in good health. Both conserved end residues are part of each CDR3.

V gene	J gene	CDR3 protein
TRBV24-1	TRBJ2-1	CATSDNSGRVSYNEQFF
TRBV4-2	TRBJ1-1	CASSPTEPMNTEAFF
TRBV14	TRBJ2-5	CASSQEIGSGETQYF
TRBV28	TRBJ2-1	CASSSPAGQGVNEQFF
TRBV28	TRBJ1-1	CASSASGARTEAFF
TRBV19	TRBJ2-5	CASSISGGETQYF
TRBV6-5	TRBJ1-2	CASRAPMGGYTF
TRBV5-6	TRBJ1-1	CASSVHTEAFF
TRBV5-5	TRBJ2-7	CASSSRGSGYEQYF
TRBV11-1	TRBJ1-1	CASSSGQGATEAFF
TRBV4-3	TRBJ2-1	CASSQGGGGNEQFF
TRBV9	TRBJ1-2	CASSVGGVGYTF
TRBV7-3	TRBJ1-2	CASSSEQGRGYTF
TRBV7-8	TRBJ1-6	CASSLDLGANSPLHF
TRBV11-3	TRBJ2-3	CASSLEGLLTSGESVNTQYF
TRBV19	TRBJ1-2	CASSIGTDYGYTF
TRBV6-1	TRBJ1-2	CASNNRGGGYGYTF
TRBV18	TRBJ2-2	CASSRDRVVTTGELFF
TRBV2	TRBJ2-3	CASSEQVFSTDTQYF
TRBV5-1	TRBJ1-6	CASSLNDFHDNSPLHF
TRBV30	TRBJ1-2	CAWRLKGAGTGNGYTF
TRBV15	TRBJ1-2	CATSRVQSDGYTF
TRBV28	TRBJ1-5	CASSSRQGNQPQHF
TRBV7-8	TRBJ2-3	CASSLEPGADTQYF
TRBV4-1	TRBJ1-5	CASSQGSAGNQPQHF
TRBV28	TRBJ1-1	CASSLGGRGTEAFF
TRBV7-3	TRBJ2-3	CASSFLGSDTQYF
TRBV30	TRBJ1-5	CAWSVGRVSNQPQHF
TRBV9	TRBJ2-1	CASSVVLAGGTSSYNEQFF
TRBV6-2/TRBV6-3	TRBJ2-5	CASSSRLAGVGQETQYF
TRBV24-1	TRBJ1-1	CATSGWEGTEAFF
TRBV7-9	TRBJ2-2	CASSHQGASTGELFF
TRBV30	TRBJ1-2	CAWRPDSNYGYTF
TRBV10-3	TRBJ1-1	CAITFHTNTEAFF
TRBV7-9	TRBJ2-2	CASSRLAGESGELFF
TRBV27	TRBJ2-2	CASSSPPWQVRGTGELFF
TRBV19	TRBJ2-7	CASSPRAPPLSSYEQYF
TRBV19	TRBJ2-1	CATRRGLAGTGEQFF
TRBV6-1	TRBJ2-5	CASSEFAQFQETQYF
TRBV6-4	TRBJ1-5	CAIPGRQSNQPQHF
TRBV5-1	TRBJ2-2	CASSPAGGRGELFF
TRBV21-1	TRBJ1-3	CASSRGRDHPGNTIYF
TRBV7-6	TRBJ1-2	CASSPQGSYGYTF
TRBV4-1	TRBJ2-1	CASSQESSGSGYEQFF
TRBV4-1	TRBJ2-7	CASSQVLSGRALMYF
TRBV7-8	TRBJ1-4	CASSIDRREKLFF
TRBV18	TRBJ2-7	CASSPGTGSYEQYF
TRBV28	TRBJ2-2	CASSPGGRSTGELFF
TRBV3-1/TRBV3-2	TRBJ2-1	CASSQRRLAGGHNEQFF
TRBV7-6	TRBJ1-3	CASSLLGSTGASGNTIYF
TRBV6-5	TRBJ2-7	CASTAGPYEQYF
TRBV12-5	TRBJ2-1	CASGTETSGRTGYNEQFF
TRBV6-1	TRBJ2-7	CASSDSGWREFFSEQYF
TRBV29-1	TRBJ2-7	CSVEGRGHEQYF
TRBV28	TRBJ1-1	CASSRENTEAFF